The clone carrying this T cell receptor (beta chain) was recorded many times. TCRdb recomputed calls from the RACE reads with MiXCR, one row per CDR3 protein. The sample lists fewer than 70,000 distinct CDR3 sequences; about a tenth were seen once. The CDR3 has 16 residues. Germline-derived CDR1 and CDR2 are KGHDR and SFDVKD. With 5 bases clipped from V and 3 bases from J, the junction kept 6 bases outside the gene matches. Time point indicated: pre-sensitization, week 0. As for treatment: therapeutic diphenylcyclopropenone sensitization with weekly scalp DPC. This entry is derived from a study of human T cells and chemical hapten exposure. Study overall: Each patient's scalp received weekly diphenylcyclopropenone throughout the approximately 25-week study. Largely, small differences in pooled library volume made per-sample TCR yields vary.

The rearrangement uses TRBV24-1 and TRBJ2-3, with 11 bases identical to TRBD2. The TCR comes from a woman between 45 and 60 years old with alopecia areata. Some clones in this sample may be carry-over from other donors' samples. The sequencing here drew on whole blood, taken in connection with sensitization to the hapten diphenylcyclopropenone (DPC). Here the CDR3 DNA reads TGTGCCACCAGTGCCGGGACTAGCGGAAATACAGATACGCAGTATTTT. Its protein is CATSAGTSGNTDTQYF.